The 6 T cell receptor beta chains below come from one sample, sequenced in a study of cytomegalovirus exposure and HLA in healthy donors. 60 Vbeta and 13 Jbeta primers were used in PCR. Sequencing used immunoSEQ multiplex PCR; TCRdb keeps in-frame clones, though not all of them. The table shows roughly 160,000 clones, with 75% to 80% occurring only once. Sequencing was carried out using PBMCs. The receptors derive from a man between 50 and 59 years old in good health and CMV-seropositive.

The genes are TRBV7-6 and TRBJ1-3; possible D gene TRBD1, 6 bases. CDR3 size: 18 residues. V was cut by 4 bases and J by 3 bases, with 22 bases left in between. Germline assignment: CDR1 SGHVS and CDR2 FNYEAQ. The CDR3 here is CASSSAGLTGFLGNTIYF. DNA for the CDR3: TGTGCCAGCAGCTCAGCCGGCCTAACAGGGTTTCTTGGAAACACCATATATTTT.

This clone was detected only a few times. The rearrangement uses TRBV13 and TRBJ2-5; 13 bases agree with TRBD2. With 2 bases clipped from V and 2 bases from J, the junction kept 8 bases outside the gene matches. Germline assignment: CDR1 PRHDT and CDR2 FYEKMQ (reference sequence). The CDR3 is made up of 18 amino acids. The CDR3 loop is CASSLLPGLAGSQETQYF. The CDR3 DNA reads as TGTGCCAGCAGCTTACTTCCGGGACTAGCGGGGAGTCAAGAGACCCAGTACTTC. Full variable domain (outside the CDR3, taken from reference TRBV13 and TRBJ2-5): AAGVIQSPRHLIKEKRETATLKCYPIPRHDTVYWYQQGPGQDPQFLISFYEKMQSDKGSIPDRFSAQQFSDYHSELNMSSLELGDSALYFCASSLLPGLAGSQETQYFGPGTRLLVL.

The J gene is TRBJ2-7, the V gene TRBV7-2; D is uncertain. Germline V CDR1 and CDR2: SGHTA, FQGNSA. This CDR3 region has 13 residues. V was cut by 3 bases and J by 3 bases, with 9 bases left in between. CDR3 amino acids: CASSFYRDYEQYF. In DNA form, the CDR3 reads TGTGCCAGCAGCTTTTACCGCGACTACGAGCAGTACTTC.

V and J are TRBV7-8 and TRBJ2-1, with D tentatively TRBD1 (5 bases). The CDR3 extends over 13 amino acids. V was cut by 3 bases and J by 6 bases, with 9 bases left in between. Germline CDR1 and CDR2: SGHVS and FQNEAQ. In nucleotides, the CDR3 is TGTGCCAGCAGCTTGCAGGGTATCAATGAGCAGTTCTTC. Protein: CASSLQGINEQFF.

V and J are TRBV6-1 and TRBJ1-5; D is possibly TRBD1 (5 bases). Germline V gene lookup returns CDR1 MNHNS and CDR2 SASEGT. The CDR3 runs 15 residues. The V and J ends lost 7 bases and 2 bases respectively, with 15 bases between them. The CDR3, as DNA: TGTGCCAGCATGTCCCAGGGAGGAGGCAATCAGCCCCAGCATTTT. Its translation is CASMSQGGGNQPQHF.

This chain uses TRBV19 with TRBJ2-7, with D tentatively TRBD2 (5 bases). The CDR3 spans 13 residues. Germline V gives CDR1 LNHDA, CDR2 SQIVND (reference sequence). The V gene lost 11 bases and the J gene lost 3 bases, with 17 bases spanning the gap. CDR3 nucleotide sequence: TGTGCCCTTACCCGGACTGCCCACTACGAGCAGTACGTC. Translation gives CALTRTAHYEQYV.